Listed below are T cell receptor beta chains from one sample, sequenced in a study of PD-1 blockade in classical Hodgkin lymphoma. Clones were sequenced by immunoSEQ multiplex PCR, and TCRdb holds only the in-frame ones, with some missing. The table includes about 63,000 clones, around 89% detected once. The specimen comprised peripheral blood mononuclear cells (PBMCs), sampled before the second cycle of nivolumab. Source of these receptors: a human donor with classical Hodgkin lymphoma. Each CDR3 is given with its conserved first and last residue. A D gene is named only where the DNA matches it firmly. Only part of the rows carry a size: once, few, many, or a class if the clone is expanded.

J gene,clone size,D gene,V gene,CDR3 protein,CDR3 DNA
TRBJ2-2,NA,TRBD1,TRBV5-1,CASSLEGQGAIGELFF,TGCGCCAGCAGCTTGGAGGGACAGGGGGCTATCGGGGAGCTGTTTTTT
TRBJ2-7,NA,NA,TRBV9,CASSAGPDPYEQYF,TGTGCCAGCAGCGCGGGACCGGACCCCTACGAGCAGTACTTC
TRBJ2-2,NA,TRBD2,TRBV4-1,CASSRKRGEDTGELFF,TGCGCCAGCAGTCGGAAGCGGGGCGAGGACACCGGGGAGCTGTTTTTT
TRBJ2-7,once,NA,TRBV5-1,CASSLDGGKYGYEQYF,TGCGCCAGCAGCTTGGATGGCGGGAAGTATGGGTACGAGCAGTACTTC
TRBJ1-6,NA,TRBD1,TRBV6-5,CASRIGQAKNSPLHF,TGTGCCAGCAGGATAGGACAGGCCAAGAATTCACCCCTCCACTTT
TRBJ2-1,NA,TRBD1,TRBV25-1,CASSELGQSYNEQFF,TGTGCCAGCAGTGAATTGGGACAGTCCTACAATGAGCAGTTCTTC
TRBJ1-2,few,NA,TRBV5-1,CASSPPGPGAYGYTF,TGCGCCAGCAGCCCGCCGGGCCCAGGGGCCTATGGCTACACCTTC
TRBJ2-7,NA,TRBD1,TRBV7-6,CASSSRQGAREQYF,TGTGCCAGCAGCTCAAGACAGGGGGCACGGGAGCAGTACTTC
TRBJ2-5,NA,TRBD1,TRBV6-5,CASRDSPQQETQYF,TGTGCCAGCCGGGACAGCCCCCAACAAGAGACCCAGTACTTC
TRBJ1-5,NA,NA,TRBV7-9,CASSSTGGQGNQPQHF,TGTGCCAGCAGCTCAACGGGGGGGCAGGGCAATCAGCCCCAGCATTTT
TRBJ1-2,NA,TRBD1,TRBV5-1,CASSPGTANGYTF,TGCGCCAGCAGCCCCGGGACAGCGAATGGCTACACCTTC
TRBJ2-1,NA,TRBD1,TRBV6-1,CASGEAGTGVNEQFF,TGTGCCAGCGGGGAGGCGGGGACAGGGGTGAATGAGCAGTTCTTC
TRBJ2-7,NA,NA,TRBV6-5,CATQGGSEQYF,TGTGCCACGCAGGGTGGATCCGAGCAGTACTTC
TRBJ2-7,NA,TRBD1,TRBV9,CASSLETGLRVYEQYF,TGTGCCAGCAGCTTAGAGACAGGGCTAAGGGTGTACGAGCAGTACTTC
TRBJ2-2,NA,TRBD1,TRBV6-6,CASAGTGPPGELFF,TGTGCCAGCGCCGGGACAGGCCCTCCCGGGGAGCTGTTTTTT